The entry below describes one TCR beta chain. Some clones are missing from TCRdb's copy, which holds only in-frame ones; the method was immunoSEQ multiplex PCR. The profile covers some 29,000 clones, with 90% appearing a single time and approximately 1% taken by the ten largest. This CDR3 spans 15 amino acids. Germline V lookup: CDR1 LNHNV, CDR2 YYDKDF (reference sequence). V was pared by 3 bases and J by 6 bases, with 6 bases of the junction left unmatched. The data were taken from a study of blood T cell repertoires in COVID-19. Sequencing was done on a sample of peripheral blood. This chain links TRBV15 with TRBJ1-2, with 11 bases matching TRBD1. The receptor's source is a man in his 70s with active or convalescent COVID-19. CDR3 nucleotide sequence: TGTGCCACCAGCAGCATAGGGACAGGGGGTAATGGCTACACCTTC. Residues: CATSSIGTGGNGYTF.